This TCR beta chain was observed in a study of T cells after yellow fever vaccination. Via MiXCR, TCRdb re-called the 5' RACE reads, giving one row per CDR3 protein. The sample holds some 300,000 distinct CDR3 sequences; around 10% are singletons and the top ten take 3% to 4%. This CDR3 region has 14 residues. The germline V gene has CDR1 SGHTA and CDR2 FQGTGA. V lost 8 bases and J lost 4, with 17 bases in between. Study results and caveats: Though it reached lower strength, the secondary response hit its peak faster, day 5 versus 15. FACS-sorted repertoires might harbor abundant contaminating clonotypes from the bulk population. Only a minor proportion of clonotypes was detected across both CD4 and CD8 compartments. Clones from primary vaccination mostly reappeared after the booster (approximately 96% CD4, approximately 91% CD8).

About this clonotype itself: The antigen is unknown.

The chain couples TRBV7-3 to TRBJ2-5; TRBD1 might be the D (6 bases). The sample here was CD4+ T cells sorted from PBMCs, taken 5 days after the yellow fever booster vaccination. The clonotype comes from a man aged 18 to 35 who received the YFV17D yellow fever vaccine. In nucleotides, the CDR3 is TGTGCCAGCTGCCAATTTGGGGGCTCAGAGACCCAGTACTTC. Its protein product is CASCQFGGSETQYF. Supplemented by reference TRBV7-3 and TRBJ2-5, the full variable domain reads GAGVSQTPSNKVTEKGKYVELRCDPISGHTALYWYRQSLGQGPEFLIYFQGTGAADDSGLPNDRFFAVRPEGSVSTLKIQRTERGDSAVYLCASCQFGGSETQYFGPGTRLLVL.